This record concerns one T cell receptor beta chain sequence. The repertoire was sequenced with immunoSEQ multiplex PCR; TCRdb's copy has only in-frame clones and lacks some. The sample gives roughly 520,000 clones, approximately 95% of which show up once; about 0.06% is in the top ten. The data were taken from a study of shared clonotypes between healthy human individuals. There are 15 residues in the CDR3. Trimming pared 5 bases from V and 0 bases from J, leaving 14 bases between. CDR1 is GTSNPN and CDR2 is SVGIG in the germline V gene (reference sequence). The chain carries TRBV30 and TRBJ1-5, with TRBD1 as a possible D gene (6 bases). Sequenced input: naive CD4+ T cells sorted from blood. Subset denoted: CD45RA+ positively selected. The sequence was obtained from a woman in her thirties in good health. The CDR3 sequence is CAWGEGQLSNQPQHF. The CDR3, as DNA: TGTGCCTGGGGGGAAGGACAGCTTAGCAATCAGCCCCAGCATTTT.